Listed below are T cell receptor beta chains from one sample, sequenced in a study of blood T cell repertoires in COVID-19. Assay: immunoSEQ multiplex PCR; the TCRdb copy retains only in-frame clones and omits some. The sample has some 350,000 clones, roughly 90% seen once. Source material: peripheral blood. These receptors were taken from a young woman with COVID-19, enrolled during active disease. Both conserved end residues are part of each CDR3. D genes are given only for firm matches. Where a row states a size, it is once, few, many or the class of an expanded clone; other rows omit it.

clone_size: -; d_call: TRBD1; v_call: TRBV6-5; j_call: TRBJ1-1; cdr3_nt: TGTGCCAGCAAGGGACAGGGGAAGAACACTGAAGCTTTCTTT; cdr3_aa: CASKGQGKNTEAFF
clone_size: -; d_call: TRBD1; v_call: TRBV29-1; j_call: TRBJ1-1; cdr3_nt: TGCAGCGTTGTTAGGGACAGGGATCTCAAGAACACTGAAGCTTTCTTT; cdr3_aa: CSVVRDRDLKNTEAFF
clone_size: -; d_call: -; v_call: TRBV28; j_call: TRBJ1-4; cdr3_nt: TGTGCCAGCAGCTCCCTAGGACAGAGCCGTAATGAAAAACTGTTTTTT; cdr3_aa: CASSSLGQSRNEKLFF
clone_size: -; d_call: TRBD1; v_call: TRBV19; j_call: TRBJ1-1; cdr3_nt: TGTGCCAGTAGCCCTCGGGACAGCGATTACACTGAAGCTTTCTTT; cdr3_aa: CASSPRDSDYTEAFF
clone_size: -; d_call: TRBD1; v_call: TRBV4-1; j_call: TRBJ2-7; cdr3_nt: TGCGCCAGCGCTTACGGACAGGGGGTCTACGAGCAGTACTTC; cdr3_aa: CASAYGQGVYEQYF
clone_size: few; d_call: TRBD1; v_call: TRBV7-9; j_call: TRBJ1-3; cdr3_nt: TGTGCCAGCAGCTTAATAGGGGGCGAAAACACCATATATTTT; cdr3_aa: CASSLIGGENTIYF
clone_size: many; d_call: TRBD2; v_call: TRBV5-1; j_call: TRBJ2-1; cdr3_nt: TGCGCCAGCAGCCAGGCGGGGGGCCCCTACAATGAGCAGTTCTTC; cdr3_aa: CASSQAGGPYNEQFF
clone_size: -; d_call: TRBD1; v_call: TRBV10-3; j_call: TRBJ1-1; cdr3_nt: TGTGCCATCAGTGAAACCAGGGGGCCCAACACTGAAGCTTTCTTT; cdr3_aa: CAISETRGPNTEAFF
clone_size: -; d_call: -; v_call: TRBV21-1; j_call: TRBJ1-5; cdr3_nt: TGTGCCAGCAGCAAAGGTACTGGGGCACGCTACCCCCAGCATTTT; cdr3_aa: CASSKGTGARYPQHF
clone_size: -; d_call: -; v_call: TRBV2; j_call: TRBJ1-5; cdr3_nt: TGTGCCAGCAGTGAGGGGGCAGGGGCCAATCAGCCCCAGCATTTT; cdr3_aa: CASSEGAGANQPQHF
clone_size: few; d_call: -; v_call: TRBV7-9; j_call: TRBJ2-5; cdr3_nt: TGTGCCAGCAGCTTAGCCGGAACAGTTCAAGAGACCCAGTACTTC; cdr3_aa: CASSLAGTVQETQYF
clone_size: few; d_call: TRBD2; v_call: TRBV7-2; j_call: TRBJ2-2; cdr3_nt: TGTGCCGCGGCCGGGACTAGGAACACCGGGGAGCTGTTTTTT; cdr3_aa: CAAAGTRNTGELFF
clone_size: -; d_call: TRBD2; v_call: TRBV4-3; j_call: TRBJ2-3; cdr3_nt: TGCGCCAGCAGCCAATCCGTTCCCGTAGCGGGAGGAGTAGATACGCAGTATTTT; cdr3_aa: CASSQSVPVAGGVDTQYF
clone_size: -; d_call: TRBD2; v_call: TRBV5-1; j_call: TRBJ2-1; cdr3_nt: TGCGCCAGCAGTCCGACTAGCGGGACGGATGAGCAGTTCTTC; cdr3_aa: CASSPTSGTDEQFF
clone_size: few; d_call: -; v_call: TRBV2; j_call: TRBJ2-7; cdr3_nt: TGTGCCAGCAGCTGGGGCAGGTACTACGAGCAGTACTTC; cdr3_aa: CASSWGRYYEQYF
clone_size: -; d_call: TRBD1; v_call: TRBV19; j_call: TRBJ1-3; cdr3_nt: TGTGCCAGTAGTACTTCAGGACAGGGGGCGGCGGGAAACACCATATATTTT; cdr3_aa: CASSTSGQGAAGNTIYF
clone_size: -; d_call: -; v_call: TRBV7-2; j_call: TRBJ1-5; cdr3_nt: TGTGCCAGCAGCTTAGCGGGGCAAACTCAGCCCCAGCATTTT; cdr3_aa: CASSLAGQTQPQHF
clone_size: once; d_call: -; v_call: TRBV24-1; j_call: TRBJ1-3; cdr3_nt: TGTGCCACCAGTGATTCCGGTCCAGCGGGAAACACCATATATTTT; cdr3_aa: CATSDSGPAGNTIYF
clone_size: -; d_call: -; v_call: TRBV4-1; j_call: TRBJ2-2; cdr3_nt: TGCGCCAGCAGCCCGACTCGGTCTGCGGGGGAGCTGTTTTTT; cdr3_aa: CASSPTRSAGELFF
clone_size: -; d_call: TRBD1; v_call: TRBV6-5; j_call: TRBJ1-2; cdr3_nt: TGTGCCAGCAGTCGGACCGGGACAGGGAGCGCTGGCTACACCTTC; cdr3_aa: CASSRTGTGSAGYTF
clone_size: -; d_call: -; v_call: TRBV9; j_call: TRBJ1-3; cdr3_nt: TGTGCCAGCAGCCCCAGACAGGCTGGAAACACCATATATTTT; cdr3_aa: CASSPRQAGNTIYF
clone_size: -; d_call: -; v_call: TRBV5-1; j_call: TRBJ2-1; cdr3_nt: TGCGCCAGCAGCTTGAGGTCTAGTCGGTTCGATGAGCAGTTCTTC; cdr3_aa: CASSLRSSRFDEQFF
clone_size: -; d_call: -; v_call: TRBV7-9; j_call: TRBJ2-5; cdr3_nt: TGTGCCAGCAGCTTAGGGGGGGTTGAAGAGACCCAGTACTTC; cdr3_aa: CASSLGGVEETQYF
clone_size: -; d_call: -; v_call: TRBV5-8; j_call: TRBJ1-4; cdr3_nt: TGTGCCAGCAGCTTGGTGGGACGGCGGGGTGAAAAACTGTTTTTT; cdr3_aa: CASSLVGRRGEKLFF
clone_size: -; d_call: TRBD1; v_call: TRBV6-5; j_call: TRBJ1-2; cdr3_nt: TGTGCCAGCAGTTGGGACAGGGTAGGATATGGCTACACCTTC; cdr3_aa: CASSWDRVGYGYTF
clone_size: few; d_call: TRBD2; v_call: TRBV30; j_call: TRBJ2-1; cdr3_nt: TGTGCCCTAAGGACTAGCGGACCCTACAATGAGCAGTTCTTC; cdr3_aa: CALRTSGPYNEQFF
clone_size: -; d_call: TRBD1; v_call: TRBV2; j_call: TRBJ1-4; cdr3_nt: TGTGCCAGCAGCCCCCGGGACAGGTCGGGAAAACTGTTTTTT; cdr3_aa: CASSPRDRSGKLFF
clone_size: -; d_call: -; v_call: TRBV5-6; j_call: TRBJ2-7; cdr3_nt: TGTGCCAGCAGCTGGGGGGGGCCGAGCTACGAGCAGTACTTC; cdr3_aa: CASSWGGPSYEQYF
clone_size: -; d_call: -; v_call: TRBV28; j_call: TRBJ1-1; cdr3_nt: TGTGCCAGCAGTCTTGAGAGGACTGAAGCTTTCTTT; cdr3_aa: CASSLERTEAFF
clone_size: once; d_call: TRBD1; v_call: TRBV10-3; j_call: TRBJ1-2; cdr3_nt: TGTGCCATCAGTGAGTCGACAGGGGGGATCTATGGCTACACCTTC; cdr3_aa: CAISESTGGIYGYTF
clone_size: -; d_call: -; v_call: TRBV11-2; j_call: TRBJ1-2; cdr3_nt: TGTGCCAGCAGCATGACAGCTCCCTATGGCTACACCTTC; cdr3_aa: CASSMTAPYGYTF
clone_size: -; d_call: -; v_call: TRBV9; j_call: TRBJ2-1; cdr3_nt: TGTGCCAGCAGCGAGACTAGTTTGATATATGAGCAGTTCTTC; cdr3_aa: CASSETSLIYEQFF
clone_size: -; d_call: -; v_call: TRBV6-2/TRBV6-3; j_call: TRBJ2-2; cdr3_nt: TGTGCCAGCAGTTGGCTACAGCCGAAAAACACCGGGGAGCTGTTTTTT; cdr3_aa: CASSWLQPKNTGELFF
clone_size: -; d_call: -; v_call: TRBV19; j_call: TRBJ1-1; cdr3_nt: TGTGCCAGTAATTCCGCGGGGGGCTTGGGCACTGAAGCTTTCTTT; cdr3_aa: CASNSAGGLGTEAFF
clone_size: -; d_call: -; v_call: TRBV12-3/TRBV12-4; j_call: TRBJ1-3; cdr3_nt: TGTGCCAGCAGTGGAGGGTTGGACACCATATATTTT; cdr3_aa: CASSGGLDTIYF
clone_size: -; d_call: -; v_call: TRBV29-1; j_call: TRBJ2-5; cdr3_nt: TGCAGCGTTGAAGATCGGAGACAGGTCCAAGAGACCCAGTACTTC; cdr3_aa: CSVEDRRQVQETQYF
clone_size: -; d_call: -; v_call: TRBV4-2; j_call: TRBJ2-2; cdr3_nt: TGTGCCAGCAGCCTAGGCCTCGTACAGATCGGGGAGCTGTTTTTT; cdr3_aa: CASSLGLVQIGELFF
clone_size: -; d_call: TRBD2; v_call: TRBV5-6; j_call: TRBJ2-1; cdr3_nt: TGTGCCAGCAGCGGGACTAGCGGGGGCTTTGCTTTCTACAATGAGCAGTTCTTC; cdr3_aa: CASSGTSGGFAFYNEQFF
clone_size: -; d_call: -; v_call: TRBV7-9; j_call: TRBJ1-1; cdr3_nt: TGTGCCAGCAGCTTAGTTGGAGGGATGAACACTGAAGCTTTCTTT; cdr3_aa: CASSLVGGMNTEAFF
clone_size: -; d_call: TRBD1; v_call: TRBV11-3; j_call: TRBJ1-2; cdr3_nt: TGTGCCAGCAGCCCTGGACAGGGCTATGGCTACACCTTC; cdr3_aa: CASSPGQGYGYTF
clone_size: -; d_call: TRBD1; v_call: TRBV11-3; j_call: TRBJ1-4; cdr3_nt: TGTGCCAGCAGCTTAGAGGACAGGTCCCCGAATGAAAAACTGTTTTTT; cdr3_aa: CASSLEDRSPNEKLFF
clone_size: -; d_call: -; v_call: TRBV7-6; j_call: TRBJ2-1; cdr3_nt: TGTGCCAGCAGCTCCGGGACTCACAATGAGCAGTTCTTC; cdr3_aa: CASSSGTHNEQFF
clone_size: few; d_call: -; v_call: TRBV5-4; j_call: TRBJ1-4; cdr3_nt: TGTGCCAGCAGGCACGGATACACGCGGGCCTTCGAAAAACTGTTTTTT; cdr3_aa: CASRHGYTRAFEKLFF
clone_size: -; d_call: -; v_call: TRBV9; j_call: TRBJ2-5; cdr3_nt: TGTGCCAGCCAACTAGGGGGACCCAAAGAGACCCAGTACTTC; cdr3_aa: CASQLGGPKETQYF
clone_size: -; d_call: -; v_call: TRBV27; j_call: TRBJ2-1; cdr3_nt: TGTGCCAGCAGTTTGACAAGCTCCTACAATGAGCAGTTCTTC; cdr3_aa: CASSLTSSYNEQFF
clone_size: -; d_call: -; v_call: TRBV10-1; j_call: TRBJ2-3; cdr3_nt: TGCGCCAGCAGTGGCCGGGGAGTTACCACAGATACGCAGTATTTT; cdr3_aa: CASSGRGVTTDTQYF
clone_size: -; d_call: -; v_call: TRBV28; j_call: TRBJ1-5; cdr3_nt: TGTGCCAGCAGAGGGGCTAATCAGCCCCAGCATTTT; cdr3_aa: CASRGANQPQHF
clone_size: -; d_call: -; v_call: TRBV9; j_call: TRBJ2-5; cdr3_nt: TGTGCCAGCAGCGTAGCTCTAGCCCGGGAGACCCAGTACTTC; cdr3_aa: CASSVALARETQYF
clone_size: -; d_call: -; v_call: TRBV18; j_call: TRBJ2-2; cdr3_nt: TGTGCCAGCTCACCGATCGATAGCGCGAACACCGGGGAGCTGTTTTTT; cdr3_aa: CASSPIDSANTGELFF
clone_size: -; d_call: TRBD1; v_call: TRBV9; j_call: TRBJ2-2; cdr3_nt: TGTGCCAGCAGCGTAAATACAGGGGCCGGGGAGCTGTTTTTT; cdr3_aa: CASSVNTGAGELFF
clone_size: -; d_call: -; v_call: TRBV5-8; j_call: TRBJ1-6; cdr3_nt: TGTGCCAGCAGCGCAGGCCGGGGTGGAAAGAGCCCCTATAATTCACCCCTCCACTTT; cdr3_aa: CASSAGRGGKSPYNSPLHF
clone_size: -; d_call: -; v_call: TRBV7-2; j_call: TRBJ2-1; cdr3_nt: TGTGCCAGCAGCTTAGCGGGGGGACCCTACAATGAGCAGTTCTTC; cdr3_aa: CASSLAGGPYNEQFF
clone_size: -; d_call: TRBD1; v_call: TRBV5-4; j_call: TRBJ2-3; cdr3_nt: TGTGCCAGCAGCTTACCGGGACAGCTAACCACAGATACGCAGTATTTT; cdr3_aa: CASSLPGQLTTDTQYF
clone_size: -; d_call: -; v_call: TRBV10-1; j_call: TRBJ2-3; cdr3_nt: TGCGCCAGCAGTGAGCCGACTAGTTTCGGAGATACGCAGTATTTT; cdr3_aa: CASSEPTSFGDTQYF
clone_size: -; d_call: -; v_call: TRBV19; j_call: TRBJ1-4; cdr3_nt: TGTGCCAGTAGTCCGGTTTCCGAAAAACTGTTTTTT; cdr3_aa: CASSPVSEKLFF
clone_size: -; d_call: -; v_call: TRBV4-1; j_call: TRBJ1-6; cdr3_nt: TGCGCCAGCAGCCAAGAAAGTCGGTCACCCCTCCACTTT; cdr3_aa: CASSQESRSPLHF
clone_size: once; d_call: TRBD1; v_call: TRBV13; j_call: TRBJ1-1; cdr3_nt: TGTGCCAGCAGCTCAGGACAGGGATGGGTCAACACTGAAGCTTTCTTT; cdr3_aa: CASSSGQGWVNTEAFF
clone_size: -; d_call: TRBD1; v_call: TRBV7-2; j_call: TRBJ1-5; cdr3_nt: TGTGCCAGCAGCTTAGGGGGACAGGGAGGTACTCAGCCCCAGCATTTT; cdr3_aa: CASSLGGQGGTQPQHF
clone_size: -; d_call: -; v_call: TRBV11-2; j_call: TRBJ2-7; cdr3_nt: TGTGCCAGCAGCATCAGGACAGCATACTCCTACGAGCAGTACTTC; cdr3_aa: CASSIRTAYSYEQYF
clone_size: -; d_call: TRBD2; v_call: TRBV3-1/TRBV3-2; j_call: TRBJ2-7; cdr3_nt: TGTGCCAGCAGCCTTTCAGCGGGAGGCTCCTACGAGCAGTACTTC; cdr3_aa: CASSLSAGGSYEQYF